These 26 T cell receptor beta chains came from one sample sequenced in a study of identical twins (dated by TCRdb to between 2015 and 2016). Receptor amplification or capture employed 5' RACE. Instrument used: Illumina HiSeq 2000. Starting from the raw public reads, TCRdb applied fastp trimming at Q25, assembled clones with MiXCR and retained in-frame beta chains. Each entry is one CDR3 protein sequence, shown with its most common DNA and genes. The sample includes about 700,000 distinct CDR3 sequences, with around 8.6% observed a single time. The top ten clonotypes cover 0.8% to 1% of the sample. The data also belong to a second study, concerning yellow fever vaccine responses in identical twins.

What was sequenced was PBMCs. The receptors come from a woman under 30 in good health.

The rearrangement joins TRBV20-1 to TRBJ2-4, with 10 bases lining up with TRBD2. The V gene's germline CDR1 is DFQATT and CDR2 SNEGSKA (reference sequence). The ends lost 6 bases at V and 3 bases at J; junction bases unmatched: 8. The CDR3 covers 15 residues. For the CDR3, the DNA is TGCAGTGCCAGTCTAGCGGGAGCGAGCAAAAACATTCAGTACTTC. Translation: CSASLAGASKNIQYF.

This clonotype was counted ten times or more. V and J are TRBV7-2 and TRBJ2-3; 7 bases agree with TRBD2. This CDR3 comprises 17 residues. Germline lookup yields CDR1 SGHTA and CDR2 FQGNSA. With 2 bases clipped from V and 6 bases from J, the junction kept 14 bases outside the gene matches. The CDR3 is CASSLLAGVGVGDTQYF. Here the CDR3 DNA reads TGTGCCAGCAGCTTACTCGCGGGAGTAGGGGTGGGGGATACGCAGTATTTT.

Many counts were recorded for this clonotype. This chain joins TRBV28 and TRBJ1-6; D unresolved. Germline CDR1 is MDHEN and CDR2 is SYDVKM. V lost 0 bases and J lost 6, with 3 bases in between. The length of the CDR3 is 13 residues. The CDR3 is CASSLWANSPLHF. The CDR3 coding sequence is TGTGCCAGCAGTTTATGGGCTAATTCACCCCTCCACTTT.

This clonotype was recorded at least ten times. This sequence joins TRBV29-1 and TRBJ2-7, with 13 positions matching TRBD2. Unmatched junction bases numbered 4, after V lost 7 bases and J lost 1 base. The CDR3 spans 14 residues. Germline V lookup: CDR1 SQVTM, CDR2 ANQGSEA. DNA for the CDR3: TGCAGCGCCCTACTAGCGGGGGGGTCCTACGAGCAGTACTTC. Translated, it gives CSALLAGGSYEQYF.

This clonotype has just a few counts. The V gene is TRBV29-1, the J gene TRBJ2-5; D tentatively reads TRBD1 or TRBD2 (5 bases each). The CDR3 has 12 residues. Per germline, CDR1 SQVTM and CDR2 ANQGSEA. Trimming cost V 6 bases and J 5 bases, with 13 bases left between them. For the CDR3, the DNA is TGCAGCGTCGCTGGGGGTTTGGAGACCCAGTACTTC. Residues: CSVAGGLETQYF.

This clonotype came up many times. CDR3 DNA: TGCAGCGCCGAGAGCCGGGACTATGGCTACACCTTC. Translated: CSAESRDYGYTF. This chain uses TRBV29-1 with TRBJ1-2; D unclear. Germline CDR1 reads SQVTM; CDR2 reads ANQGSEA. V lost 7 bases, J lost 3 bases, and 12 bases lay in between. The CDR3 is made up of 12 amino acids. Variable domain in full (rest from reference TRBV29-1 and TRBJ1-2): SAVISQKPSRDICQRGTSLTIQCQVDSQVTMMFWYRQQPGQSLTLIATANQGSEATYESGFVIDKFPISRPNLTFSTLTVSNMSPEDSSIYLCSAESRDYGYTFGSGTRLTVV.

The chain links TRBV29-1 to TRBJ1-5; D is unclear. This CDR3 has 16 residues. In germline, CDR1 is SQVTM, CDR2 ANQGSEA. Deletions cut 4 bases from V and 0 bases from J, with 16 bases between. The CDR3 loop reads CSVGETSGNSNQPQHF. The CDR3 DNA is TGCAGCGTTGGGGAAACATCGGGTAATAGCAATCAGCCCCAGCATTTT.

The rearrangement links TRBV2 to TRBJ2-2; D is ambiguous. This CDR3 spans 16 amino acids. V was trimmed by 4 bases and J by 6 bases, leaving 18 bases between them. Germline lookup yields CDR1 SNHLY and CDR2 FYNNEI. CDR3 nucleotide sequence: TGTGCCAGCAGTGTGGTGCAGACCCTTGGGGCCGGGGAGCTGTTTTTT. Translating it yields CASSVVQTLGAGELFF.

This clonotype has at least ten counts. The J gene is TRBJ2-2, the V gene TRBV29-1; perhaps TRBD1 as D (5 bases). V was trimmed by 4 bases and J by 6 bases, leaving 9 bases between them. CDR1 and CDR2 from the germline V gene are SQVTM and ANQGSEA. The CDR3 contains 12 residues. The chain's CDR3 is CSVVQGSGELFF. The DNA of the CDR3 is TGCAGCGTTGTCCAGGGTTCCGGGGAGCTGTTTTTT.

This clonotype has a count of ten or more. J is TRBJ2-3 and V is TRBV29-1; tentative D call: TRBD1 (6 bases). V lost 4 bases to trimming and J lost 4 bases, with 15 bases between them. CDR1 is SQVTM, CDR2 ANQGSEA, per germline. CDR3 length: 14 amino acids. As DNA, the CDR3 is TGCAGCGTTGCAACCGGGACATCTGCAGATACGCAGTATTTT. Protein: CSVATGTSADTQYF.

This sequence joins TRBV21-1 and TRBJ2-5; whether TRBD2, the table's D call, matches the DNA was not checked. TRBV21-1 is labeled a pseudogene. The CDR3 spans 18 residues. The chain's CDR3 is CASSEESREGPPKETQYF. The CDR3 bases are TGTGCCAGCAGCGAGGAGTCTAGAGAGGGTCCTCCGAAAGAGACCCAGTACTTC.

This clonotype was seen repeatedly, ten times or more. The CDR3 protein is CASSLDPGLGEQYF. In DNA form, the CDR3 reads TGTGCCAGCAGTTTAGACCCGGGTTTGGGGGAGCAGTACTTC. The rearrangement links TRBV12-3 or TRBV12-4 to TRBJ2-7; D call uncertain. The CDR3 spans 14 residues. The V gene lost 1 base and the J gene lost 7 bases, with 14 bases spanning the gap.

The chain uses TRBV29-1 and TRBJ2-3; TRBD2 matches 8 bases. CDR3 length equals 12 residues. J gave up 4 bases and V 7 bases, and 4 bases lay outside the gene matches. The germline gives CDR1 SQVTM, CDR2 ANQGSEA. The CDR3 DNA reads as TGCAGCGGATCGGGGGGGTCAGATACGCAGTATTTT. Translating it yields CSGSGGSDTQYF.

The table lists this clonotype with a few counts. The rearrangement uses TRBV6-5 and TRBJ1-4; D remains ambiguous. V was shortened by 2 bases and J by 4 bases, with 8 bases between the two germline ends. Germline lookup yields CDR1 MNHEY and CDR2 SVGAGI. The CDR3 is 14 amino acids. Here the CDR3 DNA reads TGTGCCAGCAGTTACGGGATGGATAATGAAAAACTGTTTTTT. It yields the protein CASSYGMDNEKLFF.

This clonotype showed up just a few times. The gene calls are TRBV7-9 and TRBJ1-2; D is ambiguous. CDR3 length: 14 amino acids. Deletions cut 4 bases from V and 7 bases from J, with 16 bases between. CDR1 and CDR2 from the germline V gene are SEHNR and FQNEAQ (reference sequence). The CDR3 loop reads CASSSPGPEGGYTF. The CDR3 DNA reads TGTGCCAGCAGCTCACCGGGCCCCGAGGGTGGCTACACCTTC.

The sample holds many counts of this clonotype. CDR3 in amino acids: CSASLPQRGGYEQYF. The CDR3 DNA follows: TGCAGTGCTTCTCTTCCCCAGCGGGGAGGGTACGAGCAGTACTTC. The gene calls are TRBV20-1 and TRBJ2-7; TRBD2 aligns across 7 bases. There are 15 residues in the CDR3. The germline V gene has CDR1 DFQATT and CDR2 SNEGSKA (reference sequence). The J segment lost 4 bases and the V segment lost 5 bases, leaving 14 bases of the junction unmatched.

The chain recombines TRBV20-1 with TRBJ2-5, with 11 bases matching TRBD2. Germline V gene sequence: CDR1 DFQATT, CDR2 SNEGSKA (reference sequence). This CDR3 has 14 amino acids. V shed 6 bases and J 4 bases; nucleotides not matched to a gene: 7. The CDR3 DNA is TGCAGTGCCCCAGCTAGCGGGGGGTTAGAGACCCAGTACTTC. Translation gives CSAPASGGLETQYF.

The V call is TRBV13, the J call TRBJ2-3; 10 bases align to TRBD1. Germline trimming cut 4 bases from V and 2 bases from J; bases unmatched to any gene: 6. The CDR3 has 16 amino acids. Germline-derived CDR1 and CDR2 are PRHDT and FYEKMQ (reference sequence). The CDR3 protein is CASSSSDRGSTDTQYF. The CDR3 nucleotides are TGTGCCAGCAGCTCATCGGACAGGGGGTCCACAGATACGCAGTATTTT.

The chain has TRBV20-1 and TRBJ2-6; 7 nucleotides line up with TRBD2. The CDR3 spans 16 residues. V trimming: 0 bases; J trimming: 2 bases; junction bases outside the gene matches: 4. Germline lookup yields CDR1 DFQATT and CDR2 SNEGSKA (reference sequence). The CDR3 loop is CSARDFGGTGANVLTF. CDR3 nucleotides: TGCAGTGCTAGAGATTTCGGGGGGACTGGGGCCAACGTCCTGACTTTC.

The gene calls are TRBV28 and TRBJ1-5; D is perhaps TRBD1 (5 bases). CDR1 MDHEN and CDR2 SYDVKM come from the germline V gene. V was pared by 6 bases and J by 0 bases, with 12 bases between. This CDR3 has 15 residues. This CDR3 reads CASSNGQNSNQPQHF. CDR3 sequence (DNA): TGTGCCAGCAGCAACGGACAAAATAGCAATCAGCCCCAGCATTTT.

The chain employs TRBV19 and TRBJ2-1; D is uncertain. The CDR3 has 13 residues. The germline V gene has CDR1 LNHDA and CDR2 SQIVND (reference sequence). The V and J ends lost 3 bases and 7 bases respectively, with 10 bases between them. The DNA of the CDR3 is TGTGCCAGTAGTATGGGTTTGGGGAATGAGCAGTTCTTC. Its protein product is CASSMGLGNEQFF.

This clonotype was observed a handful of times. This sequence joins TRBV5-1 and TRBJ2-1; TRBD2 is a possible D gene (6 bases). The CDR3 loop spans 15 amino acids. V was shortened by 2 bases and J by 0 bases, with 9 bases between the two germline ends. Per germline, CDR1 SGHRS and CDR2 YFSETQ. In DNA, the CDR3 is TGCGCCAGCAGCTTTGGGGGGTTCTCCTACAATGAGCAGTTCTTC. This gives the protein CASSFGGFSYNEQFF.

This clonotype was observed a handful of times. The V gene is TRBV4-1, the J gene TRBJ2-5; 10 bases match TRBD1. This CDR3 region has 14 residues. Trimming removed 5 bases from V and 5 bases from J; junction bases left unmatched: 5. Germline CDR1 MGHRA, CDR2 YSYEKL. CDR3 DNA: TGCGCCAGCAGCAAGGACAGGGGGGTTGAGACCCAGTACTTC. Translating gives CASSKDRGVETQYF.

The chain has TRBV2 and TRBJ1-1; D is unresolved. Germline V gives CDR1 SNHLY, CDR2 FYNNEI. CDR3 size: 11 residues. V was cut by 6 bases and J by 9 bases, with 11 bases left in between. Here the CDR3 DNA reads TGTGCCAGCAGGGAGGTTTTCAAAGCTTTCTTT. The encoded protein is CASREVFKAFF.

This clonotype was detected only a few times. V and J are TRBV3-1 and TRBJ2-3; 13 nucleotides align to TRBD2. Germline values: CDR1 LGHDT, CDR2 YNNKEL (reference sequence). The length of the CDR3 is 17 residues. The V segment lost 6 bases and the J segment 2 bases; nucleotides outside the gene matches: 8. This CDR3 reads CASSLRGLAGITDTQYF. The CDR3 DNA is TGTGCCAGCAGTTTACGGGGACTAGCGGGGATCACAGATACGCAGTATTTT.

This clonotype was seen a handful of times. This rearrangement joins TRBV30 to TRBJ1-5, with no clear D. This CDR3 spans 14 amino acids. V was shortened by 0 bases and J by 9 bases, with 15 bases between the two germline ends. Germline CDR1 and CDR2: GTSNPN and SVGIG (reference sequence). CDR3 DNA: TGTGCCTGGAGTGTCTCGGGAACGAACCGGCCCCAGCATTTT. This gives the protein CAWSVSGTNRPQHF.